Presented here are 13 T cell receptor beta chains from one specimen sequenced in a study of T cells after yellow fever vaccination (dated by TCRdb to about 2019). According to the study, the label for this sample's treatment or condition signals: live attenuated yellow fever vaccine strain. Libraries were constructed by 5' RACE. The listed sequencing device is Illumina NovaSeq 6000. The public reads were run again by TCRdb, first through fastp at Q25 and then through MiXCR, and only productive beta chains were kept. CDR3 protein duplicates are merged, each entry listing the most common genes and DNA. Present in this sample are around 310,000 distinct CDR3 sequences, roughly 4% of which were seen just once. The top ten clones comprise 20% to 30% of the sample. The sequenced sample was PBMCs, obtained 5 days after the yellow fever booster vaccination. The receptors here all came from a man between 18 and 35 years old who received the YFV17D yellow fever vaccine.

The genes are TRBV28 and TRBJ2-7, with 9 bases lining up with TRBD2. The CDR3 is 18 residues long. Germline loops: CDR1 MDHEN, CDR2 SYDVKM. With 4 bases clipped from V and 4 bases from J, the junction kept 17 bases outside the gene matches. In DNA form, the CDR3 reads TGTGCCAGCAGTTCCCCCACCCAGGGTGATAGCGGGGGATACGAGCAGTACGTC. Amino acids: CASSSPTQGDSGGYEQYV.

This chain joins TRBV24-1 and TRBJ2-3; tentatively, D is TRBD1 (6 bases). Germline V lookup: CDR1 KGHDR, CDR2 SFDVKD. V was trimmed by 1 base and J by 2 bases, leaving 9 bases between them. This CDR3 has 15 amino acids. In DNA, the CDR3 is TGTGCCACCAGTGATTTACGGGACAACACAGATACGCAGTATTTT. Translated: CATSDLRDNTDTQYF.

The chain is built from TRBV14 and TRBJ2-2; the D gene could be TRBD1 or TRBD2 (5 bases each). Per germline, CDR1 SGHDN and CDR2 FVKESK. CDR3 length: 15 residues. The ends were cut back, 4 bases at V and 0 bases at J, with 9 bases in the middle. This CDR3 reads CASSRDQANTGELFF. Written as DNA, the CDR3 is TGTGCCAGCAGCCGGGACCAAGCGAACACCGGGGAGCTGTTTTTT. Full variable domain (missing parts from reference TRBV14 and TRBJ2-2): EAGVTQFPSHSVIEKGQTVTLRCDPISGHDNLYWYRRVMGKEIKFLLHFVKESKQDESGMPNNRFLAERTGGTYSTLKVQPAELEDSGVYFCASSRDQANTGELFFGEGSRLTVL.

This clonotype was seen a few times. This chain links TRBV7-2 with TRBJ1-3; weak D call: TRBD1 (5 bases). Germline CDR1 reads SGHTA; CDR2 reads FQGNSA. V gave up 5 bases and J gave up 0 bases, with 26 bases separating them. The CDR3 consists of 20 residues. CDR3: CASSLLGTPFRGASGNTIYF. The CDR3, as DNA: TGTGCCAGCAGCCTCCTCGGGACCCCCTTTCGGGGCGCCTCTGGAAACACCATATATTTT. The full variable domain, rest sourced from reference TRBV7-2 and TRBJ1-3, is GAGVSQSPSNKVTEKGKDVELRCDPISGHTALYWYRQSLGQGLEFLIYFQGNSAPDKSGLPSDRFSAERTGGSVSTLTIQRTQQEDSAVYLCASSLLGTPFRGASGNTIYFGEGSWLTVV.

In this sample, this clonotype turned up a few times. The gene calls are TRBV4-3 and TRBJ1-3, with D uncertain. The CDR3 sequence is 15 residues long. Between the trimmed V and J ends, which lost 0 bases and 0 bases, there was a span of 6 bases. The germline V gene encodes CDR1 LGHNA and CDR2 YSLEER. The CDR3 loop is CASSQEGLSGNTIYF. The CDR3 coding sequence is TGCGCCAGCAGCCAAGAGGGCCTCTCTGGAAACACCATATATTTT.

The table lists this clonotype with a few counts. The chain combines TRBV4-1 with TRBJ1-1; 7 bases agree with TRBD1. Unmatched junction bases numbered 12, after V lost 5 bases and J lost 3 bases. The CDR3 extends over 16 amino acids. Germline loops: CDR1 MGHRA, CDR2 YSYEKL. The CDR3 DNA follows: TGCGCCAGCAGCGACAGGGCCCTAACGGCGGACACTGAAGCTTTCTTT. Translating it yields CASSDRALTADTEAFF.

In regard to this clonotype: It may be a read error: a sequence one base away is much more abundant. The V and J genes are TRBV5-1 and TRBJ2-2; D may be TRBD1 (6 bases). The CDR3 totals 12 residues. Germline V CDR1 and CDR2: SGHRS, YFSETQ. The CDR3 here is CASRDNTGELIF. The CDR3 DNA reads as TGCGCCAGTCGGGACAACACCGGGGAGCTGATTTTT.

This clonotype was detected many times. V and J are TRBV5-1 and TRBJ2-1; D is possibly TRBD2 (6 bases). Germline V CDR1 and CDR2: SGHRS, YFSETQ. The CDR3 sequence is 15 residues long. The V end was cut by 7 bases, the J end by 2 bases, with 16 bases between. In nucleotides, the CDR3 is TGCGCCAGCCTACCCGGGGGACCACCCTACAATGAGCAGTTCTTC. Translated, it gives CASLPGGPPYNEQFF.

The rearrangement joins TRBV4-2 to TRBJ1-2, with unresolved D. V lost 0 bases and J lost 7, with 15 bases in between. The germline gives CDR1 LGHNA, CDR2 YNFKEQ. This CDR3 region has 15 residues. In DNA, the CDR3 is TGTGCCAGCAGCCAAGACGGCAGGTCGGACCGTGGCTACACCTTC. Translated, it gives CASSQDGRSDRGYTF.

In its sample, this clonotype was seen many times. The rearrangement uses TRBV2 and TRBJ2-1; no clear D gene. Germline V gene data show CDR1 as SNHLY and CDR2 as FYNNEI. The CDR3 runs to 14 residues. Trimming pared 3 bases from V and 2 bases from J, leaving 8 bases between. This chain's CDR3 is CASSDPGPYNEQFF. CDR3 coding DNA: TGTGCCAGCAGTGATCCTGGACCCTACAATGAGCAGTTCTTC.

This clonotype was counted between two and nine times. The CDR3 DNA is TGTGCCACCGCCGGGCACCAGAACACCGGGGAGCTGTTTTTT. Translated: CATAGHQNTGELFF. The chain is built from TRBV14 and TRBJ2-2; no clear D. The V end was cut by 10 bases, the J end by 1 base, with 13 bases between. The CDR3 runs 14 residues. Germline loops: CDR1 SGHDN, CDR2 FVKESK.

This clonotype was seen a handful of times. The chain joins TRBV20-1 to TRBJ1-2; D is unclear. Germline V lookup: CDR1 DFQATT, CDR2 SNEGSKA (reference sequence). This CDR3 has 16 residues. The germline V and J ends were trimmed by 0 bases and 5 bases, with 19 bases remaining between them. This CDR3 reads CSARDIGTVVLYGYTF. The DNA of the CDR3 is TGCAGTGCTAGAGATATCGGAACCGTAGTTTTGTATGGCTACACCTTC.

This clonotype was seen ten or more times. The chain joins TRBV4-3 to TRBJ2-3; TRBD1 aligns across 9 bases. The CDR3 runs to 20 residues. Looked up from germline, CDR1 is LGHNA and CDR2 is YSLEER. The J segment lost 3 bases and the V segment lost 0 bases, leaving 16 bases of the junction unmatched. The CDR3: CASSQESATLGTGWTDTQYF. CDR3 in DNA: TGCGCCAGCAGCCAAGAGTCAGCGACCCTCGGGACAGGGTGGACAGATACGCAGTATTTT.